The 20 T cell receptor beta chains in this list originate from one sample, sequenced in a study of T cell responses to AZD1222 COVID-19 vaccine. Profiling relied on immunoSEQ multiplex PCR, and the TCRdb table lists in-frame clones only, not all of them. The sample yields 190,000 or so clones, about 88% seen once. Sequenced material: peripheral blood, taken 28 days after the second AZD1222 dose. These receptor sequences come from an adult who received the AZD1222 COVID-19 vaccine.

This clone was recorded once. The chain employs TRBV30 and TRBJ2-7; D not resolved. The CDR3 loop spans 12 amino acids. CDR1 is GTSNPN, CDR2 SVGIG, per germline (reference sequence). V was cut by 0 bases and J by 4 bases, with 7 bases left in between. As DNA, the CDR3 is TGTGCCTGGAGTGTACCCGCATACGAGCAGTACTTC. Translating it yields CAWSVPAYEQYF.

The J gene is TRBJ2-3, the V gene TRBV14, with a weak D call TRBD2 (5 bases). Trimming left V 1 base short and J 3 bases short, with 14 bases between. From germline, CDR1 is SGHDN and CDR2 FVKESK. The CDR3 spans 16 residues. Here the CDR3 DNA reads TGTGCCAGCAGCCAAGGTGTAGCGAGAAGGACAGATACGCAGTATTTT. Amino acids: CASSQGVARRTDTQYF.

The chain uses TRBV2 and TRBJ2-3, with 11 bases matching TRBD2. Germline V lookup: CDR1 SNHLY, CDR2 FYNNEI. V was pared by 6 bases and J by 2 bases, with 13 bases of the junction left unmatched. This CDR3 region has 18 residues. The CDR3 reads CASRGMPGTSGFTDTQYF. The CDR3 DNA reads as TGTGCCAGCAGGGGGATGCCCGGGACTAGCGGTTTCACAGATACGCAGTATTTT.

The chain combines TRBV9 with TRBJ2-2; D is uncertain. Trimming pared 9 bases from V and 2 bases from J, leaving 11 bases between. The CDR3 covers 13 residues. Germline lookup yields CDR1 SGDLS and CDR2 YYNGEE. The CDR3 coding sequence is TGTGCCACGGAAGCGCGAAACACCGGGGAGCTGTTTTTT. It translates to CATEARNTGELFF.

V usage is TRBV9 and J usage is TRBJ1-4, with D uncertain. CDR3 length: 16 amino acids. Germline assignment: CDR1 SGDLS and CDR2 YYNGEE. V lost 0 bases and J lost 8, with 17 bases in between. The CDR3 sequence is CASSVAETHLGEKLFF. The CDR3 region has the DNA TGTGCCAGCAGCGTAGCGGAGACCCACTTGGGCGAAAAACTGTTTTTT.

The chain is built from TRBV2 and TRBJ1-2; TRBD1 matches 8 bases. Per germline, CDR1 SNHLY and CDR2 FYNNEI. The CDR3 totals 13 residues. Trimming removed 7 bases from V and 7 bases from J; junction bases left unmatched: 8. The CDR3 DNA reads as TGTGCCAGCAACTCCGGCAGGGGGCCTGGCTACACCTTC. Its protein product is CASNSGRGPGYTF.

The chain links TRBV3-1 (or the pseudogene TRBV3-2) to TRBJ2-1; no firm D call. With 0 bases removed from V and 7 bases from J, the gap between germline ends came to 10 bases. CDR1 and CDR2 (germline): LGHDT, YNNKEL (reference sequence). The CDR3 spans 14 residues. CDR3 DNA: TGTGCCAGCAGCCAAGACACGGAGAGGAATGAGCAGTTCTTC. The encoded protein is CASSQDTERNEQFF.

The chain employs TRBV7-9 and TRBJ1-2, with TRBD1 as a possible D gene (5 bases). The CDR3 is 12 residues long. Per the germline V gene, CDR1 is SEHNR and CDR2 is FQNEAQ (reference sequence). V lost 4 bases, J lost 10 bases, and 13 bases lay in between. CDR3 amino acids: CASSYGDGPYTF. The CDR3 DNA reads TGTGCCAGCAGCTACGGGGACGGACCCTACACCTTC. The whole variable domain, filled in from reference TRBV7-9 and TRBJ1-2, reads DTGVSQNPRHKITKRGQNVTFRCDPISEHNRLYWYRQTLGQGPEFLTYFQNEAQLEKSRLLSDRFSAERPKGSFSTLEIQRTEQGDSAMYLCASSYGDGPYTFGSGTRLTVV.

The genes are TRBV10-3 and TRBJ1-1, with 7 positions matching TRBD1. V dropped 4 bases and J dropped 3; count of bases not matched to a gene: 2. The CDR3 extends over 13 amino acids. Germline CDR1 is ENHRY and CDR2 is SYGVKD. The DNA of the CDR3 is TGTGCCATCAGTGTGACAGGGTACACTGAAGCTTTCTTT. As protein: CAISVTGYTEAFF.

CDR3 in DNA: TGCGCCAGCAGCCAAGAGGTCCAGGGGGTGGTTGGCTACACCTTC. This codes for CASSQEVQGVVGYTF. This chain links TRBV4-3 with TRBJ1-2; 7 bases line up with TRBD1. With V trimmed by 0 bases and J by 7 bases, 8 bases remained unmatched. Germline CDR1 reads LGHNA; CDR2 reads YSLEER. This CDR3 has 15 residues.

V usage is TRBV18 and J usage is TRBJ2-5, with D tentatively TRBD1 or TRBD2 (5 bases each). V dropped 3 bases and J dropped 5 bases, with 13 bases sitting between them. From germline, CDR1 is KGHSH and CDR2 LQKENI. The CDR3 is 14 residues long. The CDR3 loop is CASSPPRGRETQYF. In DNA, the CDR3 is TGTGCCAGCTCACCCCCACGGGGCAGGGAGACCCAGTACTTC.

The chain uses TRBV6-5 and TRBJ1-4, with TRBD1 matching 8 bases. CDR1 and CDR2 (germline): MNHEY, SVGAGI. CDR3 length: 14 residues. J lost 7 bases, V lost 5 bases, and 6 bases had no gene match. The CDR3 loop is CASSPGQASEKLFF. Here the CDR3 DNA reads TGTGCCAGCAGTCCGGGACAGGCAAGTGAAAAACTGTTTTTT.

The V and J genes are TRBV4-3 and TRBJ2-3; TRBD1 matches 9 bases. Germline values: CDR1 LGHNA, CDR2 YSLEER. With 3 bases clipped from V and 9 bases from J, the junction kept 4 bases outside the gene matches. The length of the CDR3 is 13 residues. The CDR3 is CASSQGDRDTQYF. DNA for the CDR3: TGCGCCAGCAGCCAGGGGGACAGGGACACGCAGTATTTT.

CDR3 sequence: CASSAGRVYYCNQPQHF. CDR3 sequence (DNA): TGCGCCAGCAGTGCAGGCAGGGTATATTACTGCAATCAGCCCCAGCATTTT. This chain uses TRBV10-1 with TRBJ1-5, with D perhaps matching TRBD1 (5 bases). Germline assignment: CDR1 WNHNN and CDR2 SYGVQD (reference sequence). V shed 4 bases and J shed 2 bases, with 18 bases lying between them. The CDR3 consists of 17 residues.

The sample holds a few counts of this clone. The genes are TRBV2 and TRBJ1-5; unclear D gene. Per germline, CDR1 SNHLY and CDR2 FYNNEI. The V gene lost 4 bases and the J gene lost 8 bases, with 12 bases spanning the gap. The CDR3 covers 13 residues. This chain's CDR3 is CASSGDLLEPQHF. As DNA, the CDR3 is TGTGCCAGCAGTGGAGATTTGTTGGAGCCCCAGCATTTT.

This chain uses TRBV3-1 (or the pseudogene TRBV3-2) with TRBJ1-1, with a tentative D call TRBD1 (6 bases). This CDR3 region has 13 residues. The germline V gene has CDR1 LGHDT and CDR2 YNNKEL (reference sequence). The DNA of the CDR3 is TGTGCTGCAGAGGGGGGATCGAACACTGAAGCTTTCTTT. Protein: CAAEGGSNTEAFF.

The chain joins TRBV19 to TRBJ2-4; perhaps TRBD2 as D (6 bases). Trimming removed 3 bases from V and 8 bases from J, with 14 bases in between. This CDR3 comprises 14 residues. Germline-derived CDR1 and CDR2 are LNHDA and SQIVND (reference sequence). CDR3 nucleotide sequence: TGTGCCAGTAGTATGGGATCAGGAGGGGACATTCAGTACTTC. Encoded protein: CASSMGSGGDIQYF.

The V gene is TRBV9, the J gene TRBJ2-5, with D possibly called TRBD1 or TRBD2 (5 bases each). Per germline, CDR1 SGDLS and CDR2 YYNGEE. Trimming left V 0 bases short and J 5 bases short, with 11 bases between. This CDR3 is 14 amino acids long. The CDR3, as DNA: TGTGCCAGCAGCGTAGCGGGACCCGGCGAGACCCAGTACTTC. This codes for CASSVAGPGETQYF.

The rearrangement links TRBV24-1 to TRBJ2-1, with no clear D. The germline V gene encodes CDR1 KGHDR and CDR2 SFDVKD. Trimming stripped 5 bases from V and 5 bases from J, with 3 bases between. The CDR3 runs 11 residues. The CDR3 DNA is TGTGCCACCAGTGTCCACAATGAGCAGTTCTTC. Residues: CATSVHNEQFF.

The chain is built from TRBV5-4 and TRBJ1-1; no definite D call. V was shortened by 2 bases and J by 7 bases, with 12 bases between the two germline ends. The CDR3 totals 13 residues. Per germline, CDR1 SGHNT and CDR2 YYREEE (reference sequence). CDR3: CASSFPARSEAFF. The DNA for the CDR3 is TGTGCCAGCAGCTTTCCTGCCAGAAGTGAAGCTTTCTTT.